These 13 T cell receptor beta chains were all obtained from the same sample, sequenced in a study of T cell responses to AZD1222 COVID-19 vaccine (dated by TCRdb to about 2021). Interpreted using the paper, the time point label stands for: about 28 days (+/-7) after the second vaccine dose. Library generation was performed with the immunoSEQ multiplex PCR assay. TCRdb's version of the immuneACCESS table is confined to in-frame rearrangements and falls short of the full clone set. An unresolved V gene accounts for under half of the shortfall where checked; the remainder is of unknown origin. Within this sample are about 180,000 clones, with around 88% of them counted one time only. The leading ten clones occupy roughly 10% of the sample. This specimen consisted of peripheral blood, obtained 28 days after the second AZD1222 dose. These receptors originate from an adult who received the AZD1222 COVID-19 vaccine.

The genes are TRBV13 and TRBJ1-4; 9 nucleotides align to TRBD1. The CDR3 length is 15 residues. Germline values: CDR1 PRHDT, CDR2 FYEKMQ (reference sequence). V shed 0 bases and J 7 bases; nucleotides not matched to a gene: 3. CDR3 bases: TGTGCCAGCAGCTTAGGGACAGGGGGGTTTGAAAAACTGTTTTTT. It is translated as CASSLGTGGFEKLFF.

This rearrangement joins TRBV7-3 to TRBJ2-3; D is tentatively TRBD1 or TRBD2 (5 bases each). Trimming shortened V by 2 bases and J by 5 bases, and 17 bases separated the two germline ends. CDR1 is SGHTA and CDR2 is FQGTGA in the germline V gene. CDR3 length: 16 amino acids. The CDR3 DNA reads as TGTGCCAGCAGCTTACGGGTTACGGGGCAGTTAGATACGCAGTATTTT. As protein: CASSLRVTGQLDTQYF.

V is TRBV5-8 and J is TRBJ2-5, with D perhaps given as TRBD1 or TRBD2 (5 bases each). Germline V gives CDR1 SGHTS, CDR2 YDEGEE. The germline V and J ends were trimmed by 4 bases and 7 bases, with 23 bases remaining between them. The CDR3 is made up of 16 amino acids. The CDR3 protein is CASSPLLGRAGVTQYF. In nucleotides, the CDR3 is TGTGCCAGCAGCCCCCTTCTGGGCAGGGCGGGTGTGACCCAGTACTTC.

The V call is TRBV6-2 or TRBV6-3, the J call TRBJ2-3; TRBD2 matches at 8 bases. The ends lost 2 bases at V and 1 base at J; junction bases unmatched: 5. The V gene's germline CDR1 is MNHEY and CDR2 SVGEGT. The CDR3 has 16 residues. In nucleotides, the CDR3 is TGTGCCAGCAGTTACCGGGCGGGGGGCGGCACAGATACGCAGTATTTT. The encoded protein is CASSYRAGGGTDTQYF.

This chain connects TRBV7-3 to TRBJ1-5; D perhaps matches TRBD1 (6 bases). The ends were cut back, 5 bases at V and 9 bases at J, with 32 bases in the middle. The CDR3 covers 19 residues. Germline CDR1 reads SGHTA; CDR2 reads FQGTGA. CDR3 nucleotide sequence: TGTGCCAGCAGCCCGTCCTTATCCGTCCCGGGACATCTCTTCGCGCCCCAGCATTTT. This translates into CASSPSLSVPGHLFAPQHF.

This sequence joins TRBV5-4 and TRBJ1-1; D perhaps matches TRBD1 (6 bases). CDR1 SGHNT and CDR2 YYREEE come from the germline V gene (reference sequence). V gave up 10 bases and J gave up 6 bases, with 22 bases separating them. The CDR3 length is 14 residues. The CDR3 spells CACSSGGPASEAFF. The CDR3 region has the DNA TGTGCCTGCTCCTCTGGGGGCCCCGCCTCTGAAGCTTTCTTT.

This clone was detected once. The rearrangement uses TRBV5-4 and TRBJ2-7, with 7 bases identical to TRBD2. Germline loops: CDR1 SGHNT, CDR2 YYREEE (reference sequence). The CDR3 runs to 16 residues. V trimming: 1 base; J trimming: 3 bases; junction bases outside the gene matches: 10. CDR3 residues: CASSLMGGLSSYEQYF. The CDR3 nucleotides are TGTGCCAGCAGCTTGATGGGGGGGTTGAGTAGCTACGAGCAGTACTTC.

This clone was detected a few times. The gene calls are TRBV5-5 and TRBJ2-7; no clear D. Germline V gives CDR1 SGHKS, CDR2 YYEKEE (reference sequence). V shed 4 bases and J shed 2 bases, with 16 bases lying between them. The CDR3 has 15 amino acids. CDR3: CASSPHAFGPYEQYF. The CDR3, as DNA: TGTGCCAGCAGCCCACACGCCTTTGGGCCCTACGAGCAGTACTTC.

The chain couples TRBV19 to TRBJ2-2; the D gene is possibly TRBD2 (7 bases). The CDR3 is made up of 14 amino acids. Trimming left V 6 bases short and J 7 bases short, with 15 bases between. Per germline, CDR1 LNHDA and CDR2 SQIVND (reference sequence). The CDR3 sequence is CASRAGASNGELFF. For the CDR3, the DNA is TGTGCCAGTAGGGCGGGGGCAAGTAACGGGGAGCTGTTTTTT.

The genes are TRBV6-2 or TRBV6-3 and TRBJ1-1; D ambiguous. Germline values: CDR1 MNHEY, CDR2 SVGEGT. The V end was cut by 4 bases, the J end by 5 bases, with 5 bases between. This CDR3 comprises 11 residues. The CDR3 protein is CASSWVTEAFF. The CDR3, as DNA: TGTGCCAGCAGTTGGGTGACTGAAGCTTTCTTT.

This clone was counted only a few times. The chain couples TRBV11-2 to TRBJ2-3; D gene ambiguous. Trimming pared 5 bases from V and 4 bases from J, leaving 4 bases between. CDR3 length equals 11 residues. CDR1 SGHAT and CDR2 FQNNGV come from the germline V gene. Here the CDR3 reads CASSPADTQYF. CDR3 coding DNA: TGTGCCAGCAGCCCCGCAGATACGCAGTATTTT.

This chain joins TRBV11-2 and TRBJ1-5, with TRBD1 identical over 7 bases. CDR3 length: 15 amino acids. CDR1 and CDR2 from the germline V gene are SGHAT and FQNNGV. V lost 5 bases to trimming and J lost 0 bases; unmatched junction nucleotides: 4. This CDR3 is CASSKGTVSNQPQHF. DNA of the CDR3: TGTGCCAGCAGCAAGGGGACAGTTAGCAATCAGCCCCAGCATTTT.

Regarding this clone: Compared with germline, one end of the junction differs, possibly owing to a read error. V is TRBV7-9 and J is TRBJ1-1, with 7 positions matching TRBD1. CDR1 is SEHNR and CDR2 is FQNEAQ in the germline V gene (reference sequence). CDR3 size: 13 residues. Here the CDR3 DNA reads TGTGCCAGCAACAGGGGAGGGGGCGGACGGACTGTCTTT. Translating it yields CASNRGGGGRTVF.